The T cell receptor (beta chain) described here comes from a study of beta chain features in type 1 diabetes listed by TCRdb under 2018. About the full investigation: Mean age, gender distribution, total cell number and subset yield did not differ between patients and healthy donors. The study compared the TCRB repertoires of sorted circulating CD4+ T cell subsets in recently diagnosed type 1 diabetes patients with those in matched healthy donors. Whereas all 30 or so donors provided naive and central memory subsets, regulatory and stem cell-like memory subsets were isolated from just 8 patients and about eight healthy donors. A total of approximately 100 million sorted cells were examined across all samples, and the number of cells per subset was strongly correlated with RNA yield. The research as a whole found: Because cDNA was sequenced instead of genomic DNA, activated cells with high expression could be over-represented, although the groups did not differ in activation or CD3 levels. A moderate but significant shortening of TCRB CDR3 length was observed in type 1 diabetes patients in all four CD4+ subsets. Naive, central memory and regulatory TCRB repertoires appeared more similar among patients than among healthy donors. Shorter templates might be favored by PCR, yet because patient and control samples were amplified and corrected together, any such skew would affect both groups equally. Because the HLA sub-analyses included only small numbers of individuals, any influence of HLA type on TCRB rearrangement was left unresolved. Fewer insertions and more nucleotide deletions at VDJ recombination sites were observed in patients with type 1 diabetes, implying thymic rearrangement abnormalities.

The entire amount of isolated RNA was reverse transcribed using the High Capacity cDNA Reverse Transcription Kit, so the sequenced TCRB transcripts were expressed ones. Deep immunoSEQ sequencing was performed on naive, central memory and regulatory T cell samples, with an average of around 3.4 million total reads per sample. After sorted cells were lysed in RLT buffer, RNA was extracted with DNase-treated RNeasy Micro or Mini kits, with the choice depending on cell number. To prevent cross-contamination, every cell subset was processed on its own, while patient and healthy donor samples were processed together. Using the immunoSEQ multiplex PCR, TCRB sequences were amplified from cDNA into 87-bp fragments spanning the CDR3 region. Sequencing of the amplicons was performed on the Illumina HiSeq platform. In the authors' own workflow: Synthetic template baselines were used to correct PCR bias computationally, reads within Hamming distance 2 were collapsed together, and singletons that could not be merged were discarded. By aligning reads against IMGT, V, D and J genes, CDR3 length, and insertions or deletions at six rearrangement sites were assigned. Within each subset, clonotype counts were normalized to sorted cell number, and only after that were true diversity and Gini coefficients computed with the tcR R package. The overlap coefficient, calculated on TCRB nucleotide sequences, was used to quantify repertoire sharing. TCRdb re-hosts the immuneACCESS table, in-frame sequences only. Its copies lack some clones; in the studies checked, an unresolved V gene accounts for under half of them, and the cause for the rest is not known. The D gene and trimming were derived from the DNA, and the V and J assignments and clone size from that table. For this sample there are hundreds of thousands of clones; 6.5% to 10% appear just once. The ten largest clones capture 0.44% of the sample.

As concerns this clone: Its target antigen remains unknown. Base qualities are missing; no much larger clone stands one base away.

A single peripheral blood draw of approximately 120 mL on average was collected from each donor into heparinised tubes. Naive, central memory, regulatory and stem cell-like memory CD4+ T cells were sorted on a BD FACSAria II using a panel including CD45RO, CCR7, CD25, CD127, CD95 and CD27. A purity above 95% was achieved for all sorted populations. PBMCs were isolated immediately by Lymphoprep density gradient centrifugation and stained directly without culture. To minimize batch effects, samples were stained and sorted in pairs, one healthy donor with one patient per experiment. At the junction V is shortened by 3 bases and J by 5 bases, with 10 bases in between. The CDR3 measures 13 amino acids from cysteine to phenylalanine. Only the CDR3 DNA stays, 39 bases, in frame from base 1. Based on the germline V gene, the CDR1 and CDR2 sequences are SGHTA and FQGTGA.

The receptor was isolated from a woman between 18 and 30 years old in good health. The sample consisted of central memory CD4+ T cells from blood. This chain joins TRBV7-3 to TRBJ1-1; the D gene cannot be resolved reliably. The bases read TGTGCCAGCAGCTTCTCCCCCCGGACTGAAGCTTTCTTT. This codes for CASSFSPRTEAFF.